This record looks at one T cell receptor (beta chain) sequence and its context. This entry belongs to a study of technical replicates of blood from a few donors. Looked up from germline, CDR1 is MNHNS and CDR2 is SASEGT. With 6 bases clipped from V and 10 bases from J, the junction kept 9 bases outside the gene matches. The CDR3 consists of 14 residues. Sequencing was performed with immunoSEQ multiplex PCR; in TCRdb, only in-frame clones are kept and a portion is missing. The sample has around 63,000 clones, roughly 92% seen once; the top ten hold about 4.4%. Sequenced material: PBMCs. The chain recombines TRBV6-1 with TRBJ1-6; 7 bases fit TRBD1. This TCR was sampled from a human donor in good health. Some clones in this sample may be carry-over from other donors' samples. CDR3 nucleotides: TGTGCCAGCAGGGTAGAAGGGGGCGGATCACCCCTCCACTTT. This sequence encodes CASRVEGGGSPLHF.